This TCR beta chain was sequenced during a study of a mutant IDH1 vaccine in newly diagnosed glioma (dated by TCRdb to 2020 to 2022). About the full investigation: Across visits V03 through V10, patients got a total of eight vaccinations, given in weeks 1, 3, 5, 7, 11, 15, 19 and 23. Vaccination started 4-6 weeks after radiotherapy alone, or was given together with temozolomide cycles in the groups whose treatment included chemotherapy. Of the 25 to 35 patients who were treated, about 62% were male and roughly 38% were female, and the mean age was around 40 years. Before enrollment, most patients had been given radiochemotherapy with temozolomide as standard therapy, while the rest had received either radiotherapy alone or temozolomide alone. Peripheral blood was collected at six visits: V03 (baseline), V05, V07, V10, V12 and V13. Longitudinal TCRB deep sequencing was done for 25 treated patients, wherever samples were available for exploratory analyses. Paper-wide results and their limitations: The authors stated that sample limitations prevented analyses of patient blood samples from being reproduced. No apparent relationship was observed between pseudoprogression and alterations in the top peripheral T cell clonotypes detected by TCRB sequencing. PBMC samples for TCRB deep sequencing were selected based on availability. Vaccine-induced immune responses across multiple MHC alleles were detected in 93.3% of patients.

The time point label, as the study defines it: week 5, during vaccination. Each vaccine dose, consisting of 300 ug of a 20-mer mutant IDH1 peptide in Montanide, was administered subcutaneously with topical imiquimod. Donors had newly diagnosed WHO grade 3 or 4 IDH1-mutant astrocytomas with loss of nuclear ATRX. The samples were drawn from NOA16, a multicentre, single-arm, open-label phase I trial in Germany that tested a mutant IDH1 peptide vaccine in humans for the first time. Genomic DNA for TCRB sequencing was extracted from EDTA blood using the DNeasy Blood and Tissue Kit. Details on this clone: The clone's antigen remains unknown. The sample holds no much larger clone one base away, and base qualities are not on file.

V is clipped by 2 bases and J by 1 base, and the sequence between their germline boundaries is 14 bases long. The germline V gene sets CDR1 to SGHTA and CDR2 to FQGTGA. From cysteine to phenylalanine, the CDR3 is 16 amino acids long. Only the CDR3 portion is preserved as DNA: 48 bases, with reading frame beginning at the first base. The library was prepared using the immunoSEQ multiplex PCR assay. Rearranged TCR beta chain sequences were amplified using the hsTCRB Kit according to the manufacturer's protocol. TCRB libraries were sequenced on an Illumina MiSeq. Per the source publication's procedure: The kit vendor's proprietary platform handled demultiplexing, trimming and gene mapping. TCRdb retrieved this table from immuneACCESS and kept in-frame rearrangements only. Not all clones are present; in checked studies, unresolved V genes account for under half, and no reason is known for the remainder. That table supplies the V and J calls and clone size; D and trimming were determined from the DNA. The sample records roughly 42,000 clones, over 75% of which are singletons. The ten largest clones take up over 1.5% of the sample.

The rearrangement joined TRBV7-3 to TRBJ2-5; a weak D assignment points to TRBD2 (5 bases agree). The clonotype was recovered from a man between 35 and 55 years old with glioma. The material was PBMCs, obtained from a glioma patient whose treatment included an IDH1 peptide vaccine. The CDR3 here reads CASSLYGGESQETQYF. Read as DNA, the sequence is TGTGCCAGCAGCTTATATGGAGGAGAGAGCCAAGAGACCCAGTACTTC.